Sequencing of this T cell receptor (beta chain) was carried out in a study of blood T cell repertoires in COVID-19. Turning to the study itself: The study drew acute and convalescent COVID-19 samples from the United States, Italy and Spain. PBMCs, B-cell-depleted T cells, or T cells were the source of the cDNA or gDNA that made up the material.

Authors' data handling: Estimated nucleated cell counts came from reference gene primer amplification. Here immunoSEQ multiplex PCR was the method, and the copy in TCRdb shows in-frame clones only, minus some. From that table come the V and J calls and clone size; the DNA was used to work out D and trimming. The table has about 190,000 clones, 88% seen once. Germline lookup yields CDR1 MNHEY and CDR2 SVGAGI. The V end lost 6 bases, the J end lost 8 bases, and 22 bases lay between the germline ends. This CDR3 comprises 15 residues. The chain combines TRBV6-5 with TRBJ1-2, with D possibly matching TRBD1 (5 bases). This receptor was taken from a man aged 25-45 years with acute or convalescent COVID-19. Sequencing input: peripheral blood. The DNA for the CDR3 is TGTGCCAGCAGGGGGACTGCAGCCCTCAGTTGGGGCTACACCTTC. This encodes CASRGTAALSWGYTF.